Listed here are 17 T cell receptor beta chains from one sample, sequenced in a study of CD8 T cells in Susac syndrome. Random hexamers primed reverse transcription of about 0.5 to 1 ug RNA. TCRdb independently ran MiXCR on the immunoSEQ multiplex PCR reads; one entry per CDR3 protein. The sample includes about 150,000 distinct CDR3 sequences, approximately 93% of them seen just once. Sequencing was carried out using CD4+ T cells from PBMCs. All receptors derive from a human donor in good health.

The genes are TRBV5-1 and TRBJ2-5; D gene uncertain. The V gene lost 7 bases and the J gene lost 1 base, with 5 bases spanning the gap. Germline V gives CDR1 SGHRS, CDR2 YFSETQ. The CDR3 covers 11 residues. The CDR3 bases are TGCGCCAGCGCCTTCCAAGAGACCCAGTACTTC. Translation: CASAFQETQYF. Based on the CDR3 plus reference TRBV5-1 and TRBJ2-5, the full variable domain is KAGVTQTPRYLIKTRGQQVTLSCSPISGHRSVSWYQQTPGQGLQFLFEYFSETQRNKGNFPGRFSGRQFSNSRSEMNVSTLELGDSALYLCASAFQETQYFGPGTRLLVL.

The CDR3 DNA follows: TGTGCCAGTAAAATCAGAGCGGGAGGAACTTACGAGCAGTACTTC. This translates into CASKIRAGGTYEQYF. The chain has TRBV19 and TRBJ2-7; the match to TRBD2 covers 9 bases. Germline V gives CDR1 LNHDA, CDR2 SQIVND (reference sequence). The CDR3 totals 15 residues. After removal of 7 bases from V and 4 bases from J, the junction contained 11 bases not matched to a gene. The full variable domain, its missing parts supplied by reference TRBV19 and TRBJ2-7, is DGGITQSPKYLFRKEGQNVTLSCEQNLNHDAMYWYRQDPGQGLRLIYYSQIVNDFQKGDIAEGYSVSREKKESFPLTVTSAQKNPTAFYLCASKIRAGGTYEQYFGPGTRLTVT.

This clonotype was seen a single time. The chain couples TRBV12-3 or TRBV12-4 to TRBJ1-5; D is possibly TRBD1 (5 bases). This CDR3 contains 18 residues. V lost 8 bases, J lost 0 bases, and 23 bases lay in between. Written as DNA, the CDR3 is TGTGCCAGCCAAATTGGAACCACTGTGACAGATAGCAATCAGCCCCAGCATTTT. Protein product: CASQIGTTVTDSNQPQHF.

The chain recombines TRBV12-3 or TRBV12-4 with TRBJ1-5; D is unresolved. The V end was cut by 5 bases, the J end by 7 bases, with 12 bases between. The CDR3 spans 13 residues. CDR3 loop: CASSPQTRQPQHF. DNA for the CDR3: TGTGCCAGCAGTCCCCAGACCCGACAGCCCCAGCATTTT.

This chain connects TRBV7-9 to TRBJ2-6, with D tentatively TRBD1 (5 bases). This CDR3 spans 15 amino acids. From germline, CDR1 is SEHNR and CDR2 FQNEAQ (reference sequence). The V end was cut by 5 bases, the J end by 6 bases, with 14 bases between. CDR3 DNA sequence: TGTGCCAGCAGCCAGAACCAGGGTGAGGCCAACGTCCTGACTTTC. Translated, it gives CASSQNQGEANVLTF.

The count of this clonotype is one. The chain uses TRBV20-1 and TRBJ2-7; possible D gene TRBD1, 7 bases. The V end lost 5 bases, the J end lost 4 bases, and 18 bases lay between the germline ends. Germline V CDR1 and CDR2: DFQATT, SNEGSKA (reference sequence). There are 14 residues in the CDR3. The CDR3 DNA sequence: TGCAGTGCTCACACGACAGGGACTCGGTACGAGCAGTACTTC. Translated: CSAHTTGTRYEQYF.

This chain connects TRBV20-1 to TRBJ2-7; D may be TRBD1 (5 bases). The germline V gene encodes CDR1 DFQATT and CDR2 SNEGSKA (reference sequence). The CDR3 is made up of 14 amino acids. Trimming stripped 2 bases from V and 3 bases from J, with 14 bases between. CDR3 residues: CSARPLGAIYEQYF. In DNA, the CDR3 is TGCAGTGCTAGACCCCTAGGGGCGATCTACGAGCAGTACTTC.

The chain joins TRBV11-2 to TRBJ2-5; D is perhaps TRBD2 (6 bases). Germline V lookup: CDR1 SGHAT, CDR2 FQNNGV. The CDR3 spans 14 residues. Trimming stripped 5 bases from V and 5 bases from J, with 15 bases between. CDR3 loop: CASSPGLPRETQYF. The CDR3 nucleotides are TGTGCCAGCAGCCCAGGACTACCCAGGGAGACCCAGTACTTC.

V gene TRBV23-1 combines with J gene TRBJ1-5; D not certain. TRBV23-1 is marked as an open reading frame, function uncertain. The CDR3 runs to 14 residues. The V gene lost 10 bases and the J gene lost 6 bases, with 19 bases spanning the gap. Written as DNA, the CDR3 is TGCGCCAACCGGAAGGAGACGTCGGGTCAGCCCCAGCATTTT. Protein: CANRKETSGQPQHF.

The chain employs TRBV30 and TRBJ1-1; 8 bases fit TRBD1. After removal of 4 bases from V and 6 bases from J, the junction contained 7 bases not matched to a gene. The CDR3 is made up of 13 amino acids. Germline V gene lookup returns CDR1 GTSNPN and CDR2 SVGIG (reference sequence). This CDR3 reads CAWTRTGSAEAFF. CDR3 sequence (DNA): TGTGCCTGGACCCGGACAGGGAGCGCTGAAGCTTTCTTT.

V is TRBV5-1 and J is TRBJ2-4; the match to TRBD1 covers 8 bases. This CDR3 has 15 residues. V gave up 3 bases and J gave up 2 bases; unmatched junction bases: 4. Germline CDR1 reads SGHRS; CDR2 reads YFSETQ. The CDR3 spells CASSSDRGTKNIQYF. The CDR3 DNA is TGCGCCAGCAGCTCAGACAGGGGTACCAAAAACATTCAGTACTTC.

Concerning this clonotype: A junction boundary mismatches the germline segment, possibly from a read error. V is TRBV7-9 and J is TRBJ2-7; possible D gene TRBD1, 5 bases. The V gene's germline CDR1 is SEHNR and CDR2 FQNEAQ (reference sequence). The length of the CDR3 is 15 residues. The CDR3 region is CASRLVWQGGYEQYF. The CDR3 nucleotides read TGTGCCAGCCGCTTAGTGTGGCAGGGTGGCTACGAGCAGTACTTC.

The CDR3 reads CASSLRAGGNEQFF. CDR3 sequence (DNA): TGTGCCAGCAGTTTACGGGCAGGAGGCAATGAGCAGTTCTTC. V is TRBV12-3 or TRBV12-4 and J is TRBJ2-1, with D possibly TRBD2 on 5 matching bases. Trimming cost V 2 bases and J 6 bases, with 11 bases left between them. The CDR3 is 14 residues long.

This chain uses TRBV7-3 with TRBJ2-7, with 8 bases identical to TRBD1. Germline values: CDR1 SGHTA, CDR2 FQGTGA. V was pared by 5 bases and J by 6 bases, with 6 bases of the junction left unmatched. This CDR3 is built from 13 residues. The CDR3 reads CASSPQTGGEQYF. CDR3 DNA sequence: TGTGCCAGCAGCCCACAAACAGGGGGCGAGCAGTACTTC.

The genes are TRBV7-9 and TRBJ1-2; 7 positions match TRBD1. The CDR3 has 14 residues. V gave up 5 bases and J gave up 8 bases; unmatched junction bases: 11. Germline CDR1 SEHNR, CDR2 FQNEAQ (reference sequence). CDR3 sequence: CASSARQGLRGYTF. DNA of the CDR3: TGTGCCAGCAGCGCTAGACAGGGACTAAGAGGCTACACCTTC.

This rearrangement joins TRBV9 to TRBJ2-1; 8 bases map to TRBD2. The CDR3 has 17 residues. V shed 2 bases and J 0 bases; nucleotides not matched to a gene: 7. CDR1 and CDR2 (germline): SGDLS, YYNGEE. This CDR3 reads CASSVMASGLSYNEQFF. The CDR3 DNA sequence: TGTGCCAGCAGCGTGATGGCTAGCGGGCTCTCCTACAATGAGCAGTTCTTC. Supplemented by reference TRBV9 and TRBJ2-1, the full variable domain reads DSGVTQTPKHLITATGQRVTLRCSPRSGDLSVYWYQQSLDQGLQFLIQYYNGEERAKGNILERFSAQQFPDLHSELNLSSLELGDSALYFCASSVMASGLSYNEQFFGPGTRLTVL.

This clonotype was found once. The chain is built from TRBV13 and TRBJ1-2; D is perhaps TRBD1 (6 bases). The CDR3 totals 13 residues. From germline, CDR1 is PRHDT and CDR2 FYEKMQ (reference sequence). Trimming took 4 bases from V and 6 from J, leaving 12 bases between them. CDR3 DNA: TGTGCCAGCAGCTCGACAGGCGGGGATGGCTACACCTTC. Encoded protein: CASSSTGGDGYTF.